Below, 19 T cell receptor beta chains from the same sample are listed, as sequenced in a study of T cell responses to AZD1222 COVID-19 vaccine. Method: immunoSEQ multiplex PCR; TCRdb's copy keeps in-frame clones and lacks some. Of about 120,000 clones listed, around 86% are singletons. The specimen comprised peripheral blood, sampled on day 0 of AZD1222 vaccination. The receptors here all came from an adult in good health.

In its sample, this clone was seen once. The DNA for the CDR3 is TGTGCCTGGAGGCGGGCCTCCGGGGATAATTCACCCCTCCACTTT. Its translation: CAWRRASGDNSPLHF. The chain links TRBV30 to TRBJ1-6; D call uncertain. Trimming took off 3 bases at V and 5 bases at J, with 14 bases between the two ends. Germline CDR1 reads GTSNPN; CDR2 reads SVGIG (reference sequence). The CDR3 spans 15 residues.

The rearrangement links TRBV7-9 to TRBJ1-1, with a weak D call TRBD1 (5 bases). The CDR3 runs to 14 residues. Trimming shortened V by 0 bases and J by 6 bases, and 11 bases separated the two germline ends. CDR1 is SEHNR and CDR2 is FQNEAQ in the germline V gene (reference sequence). CDR3 nucleotides: TGTGCCAGCAGCTTAGCGGGGCAGTTCGCTGAAGCTTTCTTT. Translated, it gives CASSLAGQFAEAFF.

The chain has TRBV7-7 and TRBJ2-5, with TRBD1 matching 7 bases. With 5 bases clipped from V and 2 bases from J, the junction kept 8 bases outside the gene matches. Germline V gene data show CDR1 as SSHAT and CDR2 as FNYEAQ (reference sequence). This CDR3 region has 15 residues. The CDR3 nucleotides read TGTGCCAGCAGCCGAAATGGACAGGAGCAAGAGACCCAGTACTTC. Translation gives CASSRNGQEQETQYF.

This clone showed up just a few times. This chain joins TRBV9 and TRBJ1-2; D perhaps matches TRBD1 (5 bases). The CDR3 has 15 residues. CDR1 and CDR2 from the germline V gene are SGDLS and YYNGEE. V lost 3 bases, J lost 2 bases, and 14 bases lay in between. CDR3 nucleotides: TGTGCCAGCAGCGGTGGGGCAGGACCCAACTATGGCTACACCTTC. This gives the protein CASSGGAGPNYGYTF.

The chain employs TRBV29-1 and TRBJ2-5; D may be TRBD1 (5 bases). The V end lost 6 bases, the J end lost 5 bases, and 19 bases lay between the germline ends. Germline V gene sequence: CDR1 SQVTM, CDR2 ANQGSEA. The CDR3 runs to 14 residues. The CDR3, as DNA: TGCAGCGTGGCTGCCCCAGGGATTGGGGAGACCCAGTACTTC. It codes for CSVAAPGIGETQYF.

This chain's CDR3 is CASVMDGPNQPQHF. The CDR3 DNA reads TGTGCCAGCGTGATGGACGGGCCCAATCAGCCCCAGCATTTT. The chain carries TRBV2 and TRBJ1-5; no reliable D call. CDR3 length equals 14 residues. CDR1 and CDR2 from the germline V gene are SNHLY and FYNNEI. Trimming shortened V by 8 bases and J by 3 bases, and 14 bases separated the two germline ends.

The chain employs TRBV19 and TRBJ1-1; 10 nucleotides align to TRBD1. The CDR3 spans 16 residues. Germline-derived CDR1 and CDR2 are LNHDA and SQIVND (reference sequence). V lost 5 bases to trimming and J lost 1 base; unmatched junction nucleotides: 7. The CDR3 sequence: CASSVTGGAQNTEAFF. As DNA, the CDR3 is TGTGCCAGTAGTGTGACAGGGGGCGCGCAGAACACTGAAGCTTTCTTT.

This clone was found a few times. The rearrangement joins TRBV6-5 to TRBJ1-4, with 8 bases matching TRBD1. CDR1 and CDR2 (germline): MNHEY, SVGAGI. The CDR3 extends over 14 amino acids. Trimming took 6 bases from V and 7 from J; bases not matched to a gene: 7. The CDR3 DNA is TGTGCCAGCAGAAGGACAGGGAGCACTGAAAAACTGTTTTTT. Translation gives CASRRTGSTEKLFF.

The chain carries TRBV12-3 or TRBV12-4 and TRBJ1-2, with a possible D match to TRBD1 (5 bases). The CDR3 sequence is 12 residues long. V lost 2 bases, J lost 4 bases, and 5 bases lay in between. The CDR3 protein is CASSLRGYGYTF. For the CDR3, the DNA is TGTGCCAGCAGTTTAAGGGGCTATGGCTACACCTTC.

This clone was counted only a few times. The chain carries TRBV5-1 and TRBJ2-7; D uncertain. Germline CDR1 is SGHRS and CDR2 is YFSETQ. The CDR3 covers 13 residues. V gave up 5 bases and J gave up 0 bases, with 9 bases separating them. This chain's CDR3 is CASRPQVSYEQYF. The CDR3 DNA reads as TGCGCCAGCAGACCCCAGGTCTCCTACGAGCAGTACTTC.

The chain recombines TRBV4-1 with TRBJ2-7; a possible D gene is TRBD1 (7 bases). The CDR3 extends over 12 amino acids. CDR1 is MGHRA and CDR2 is YSYEKL in the germline V gene. Between the trimmed V and J ends, which lost 8 bases and 2 bases, there was a span of 10 bases. CDR3 nucleotides: TGCGCCAGCGGCAGGGGGGCCTACGAGCAGTACTTC. Its protein product is CASGRGAYEQYF.

The gene calls are TRBV9 and TRBJ2-7; D is undetermined. The ends were cut back, 2 bases at V and 0 bases at J, with 12 bases in the middle. Germline values: CDR1 SGDLS, CDR2 YYNGEE. This CDR3 is 15 amino acids long. CDR3 amino acids: CASSVSPTPSYEQYF. The CDR3 DNA sequence: TGTGCCAGCAGCGTTTCTCCCACCCCCTCCTACGAGCAGTACTTC. Full variable domain (rest looked up from reference TRBV9 and TRBJ2-7): DSGVTQTPKHLITATGQRVTLRCSPRSGDLSVYWYQQSLDQGLQFLIQYYNGEERAKGNILERFSAQQFPDLHSELNLSSLELGDSALYFCASSVSPTPSYEQYFGPGTRLTVT.

J is TRBJ2-7 and V is TRBV7-2, with D possibly called TRBD1 or TRBD2 (6 bases each). The CDR3 sequence is 16 residues long. Trimming took off 5 bases at V and 5 bases at J, with 22 bases between the two ends. Germline assignment: CDR1 SGHTA and CDR2 FQGNSA. The DNA for the CDR3 is TGTGCCAGCAGCCCACCTAGTCGGGGGCGCGTCGACGAGCAGTACTTC. Its translation: CASSPPSRGRVDEQYF. Using reference TRBV7-2 and TRBJ2-7 for the parts outside the CDR3, the full variable domain is GAGVSQSPSNKVTEKGKDVELRCDPISGHTALYWYRQSLGQGLEFLIYFQGNSAPDKSGLPSDRFSAERTGGSVSTLTIQRTQQEDSAVYLCASSPPSRGRVDEQYFGPGTRLTVT.

V usage is TRBV7-2 and J usage is TRBJ1-2; D is perhaps TRBD1 (6 bases). Trimming pared 1 base from V and 4 bases from J, leaving 13 bases between. The CDR3 spans 15 residues. Per germline, CDR1 SGHTA and CDR2 FQGNSA. The DNA for the CDR3 is TGTGCCAGCAGCTTAGGGGGCGGGGGCGTCTATGGCTACACCTTC. Translated, it gives CASSLGGGGVYGYTF. Full variable domain (outside the CDR3, taken from reference TRBV7-2 and TRBJ1-2): GAGVSQSPSNKVTEKGKDVELRCDPISGHTALYWYRQSLGQGLEFLIYFQGNSAPDKSGLPSDRFSAERTGGSVSTLTIQRTQQEDSAVYLCASSLGGGGVYGYTFGSGTRLTVV.

This clone was recorded a few times. The V gene is TRBV11-2, the J gene TRBJ1-2; no firm D call. The V and J ends lost 0 bases and 6 bases respectively, with 11 bases between them. The CDR3 runs to 14 residues. Germline CDR1 SGHAT, CDR2 FQNNGV. For the CDR3, the DNA is TGTGCCAGCAGCTTAGATCCGGGAGGCCATGGCTACACCTTC. It translates to CASSLDPGGHGYTF.

The chain carries TRBV19 and TRBJ2-1, with 7 bases matching TRBD2. The V segment lost 2 bases and the J segment 16 bases; nucleotides outside the gene matches: 14. Germline assignment: CDR1 LNHDA and CDR2 SQIVND (reference sequence). This CDR3 region has 14 residues. This CDR3 is CASSISAPGGLSFF. DNA for the CDR3: TGTGCCAGTAGTATATCCGCCCCGGGGGGTCTCTCTTTCTTC.

This sequence joins TRBV6-1 and TRBJ2-7; the D gene is possibly TRBD2 (6 bases). This CDR3 is built from 15 residues. V was clipped by 3 bases and J by 2 bases, with 14 bases between them. CDR1 and CDR2 from the germline V gene are MNHNS and SASEGT. The CDR3 region is CASSDGLAMAYEQYF. The CDR3 DNA reads as TGTGCCAGCAGTGACGGGCTAGCGATGGCCTACGAGCAGTACTTC.

This clone was detected only a few times. The genes are TRBV13 and TRBJ1-4; the D is unclear. The CDR3 runs to 16 residues. Germline CDR1 and CDR2: PRHDT and FYEKMQ (reference sequence). V dropped 4 bases and J dropped 8 bases, with 20 bases sitting between them. Here the CDR3 reads CASSSRKAKGPEKLFF. Written as DNA, the CDR3 is TGTGCCAGCAGCTCTCGGAAGGCCAAGGGCCCCGAAAAACTGTTTTTT.

This clone has ten or more counts. The CDR3 loop is CASSPLEDGTYEQYF. For the CDR3, the DNA is TGTGCCAGCAGCCCATTGGAGGACGGGACCTACGAGCAGTACTTC. The rearrangement joins TRBV4-2 to TRBJ2-7, with D possibly matching TRBD2 (5 bases). The CDR3 sequence is 15 residues long. Per germline, CDR1 LGHNA and CDR2 YNFKEQ. The ends were cut back, 4 bases at V and 2 bases at J, with 15 bases in the middle.